This T cell receptor beta chain was sequenced for a study of breast tumors, draining lymph nodes, adjacent tissues. Broader study findings: Data only fit, rather than demonstrated, lymph node origin of most tumor T cells. Compared with lymph nodes, tumors were less diverse; compared with nontumor tissue, more. The data were judged consistent with most tumor T cells coming from lymph node and expanding in tumor.

Germline-derived CDR1 and CDR2 are LGHDT and YNNKEL (reference sequence). The CDR3 is 16 amino acids. Trimming removed 4 bases from V and 2 bases from J, with 16 bases in between. This clonotype appeared many times. The antigen is unknown. One entry per CDR3 protein results from TCRdb running MiXCR on the multiplex PCR reads. The data contain 200,000 or so distinct CDR3 sequences, around a third of them singletons. Samples came from axillary lymph nodes draining the breast cancer. The chain employs TRBV3-1 and TRBJ2-3, with D perhaps matching TRBD2 (6 bases). Sequences were obtained from axillary lymph node tissue. This clonotype originated in a female donor with breast cancer. Some clones in this sample may be carry-over from other donors' samples. In DNA form, the CDR3 reads TGTGCCAGCAGCCCTAAGGGCGGCGGGGCCACAGATACGCAGTATTTT. Its translation is CASSPKGGGATDTQYF.